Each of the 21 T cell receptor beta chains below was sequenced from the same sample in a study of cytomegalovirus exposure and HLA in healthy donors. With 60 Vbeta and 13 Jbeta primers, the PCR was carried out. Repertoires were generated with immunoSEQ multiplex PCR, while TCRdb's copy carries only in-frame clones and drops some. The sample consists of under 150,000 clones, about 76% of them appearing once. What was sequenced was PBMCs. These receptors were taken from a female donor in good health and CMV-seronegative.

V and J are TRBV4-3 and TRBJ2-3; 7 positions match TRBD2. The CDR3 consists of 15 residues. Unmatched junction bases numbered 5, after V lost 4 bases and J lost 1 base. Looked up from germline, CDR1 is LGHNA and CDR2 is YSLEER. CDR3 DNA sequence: TGCGCCAGCAGCCTGGGGACTATTGGCACAGATACGCAGTATTTT. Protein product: CASSLGTIGTDTQYF.

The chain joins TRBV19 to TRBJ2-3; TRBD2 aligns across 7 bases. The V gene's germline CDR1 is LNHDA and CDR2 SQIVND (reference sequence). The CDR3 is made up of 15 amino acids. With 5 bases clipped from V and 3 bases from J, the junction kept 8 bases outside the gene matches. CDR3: CASSPWTSVTDTQYF. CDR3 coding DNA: TGTGCCAGTAGTCCTTGGACTAGTGTGACAGATACGCAGTATTTT.

CDR3 in amino acids: CASSAGTSGRDTQYF. The CDR3 DNA sequence: TGTGCCAGCAGCGCCGGGACTAGCGGCAGAGATACGCAGTATTTT. The V gene is TRBV2, the J gene TRBJ2-3, with 11 bases aligning to TRBD2. This CDR3 comprises 15 residues. Germline assignment: CDR1 SNHLY and CDR2 FYNNEI. The V gene end was trimmed by 6 bases and the J gene end by 5 bases; junction bases not matched to a gene: 7.

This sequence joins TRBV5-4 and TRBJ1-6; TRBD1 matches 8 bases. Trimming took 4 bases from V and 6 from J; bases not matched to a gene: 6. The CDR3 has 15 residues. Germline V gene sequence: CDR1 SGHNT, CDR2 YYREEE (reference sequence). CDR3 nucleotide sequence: TGTGCCAGCAGCCTCGGACAGGGAGTTAATTCACCCCTCCACTTT. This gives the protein CASSLGQGVNSPLHF. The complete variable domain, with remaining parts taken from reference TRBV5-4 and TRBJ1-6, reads ETGVTQSPTHLIKTRGQQVTLRCSSQSGHNTVSWYQQALGQGPQFIFQYYREEENGRGNFPPRFSGLQFPNYSSELNVNALELDDSALYLCASSLGQGVNSPLHFGNGTRLTVT.

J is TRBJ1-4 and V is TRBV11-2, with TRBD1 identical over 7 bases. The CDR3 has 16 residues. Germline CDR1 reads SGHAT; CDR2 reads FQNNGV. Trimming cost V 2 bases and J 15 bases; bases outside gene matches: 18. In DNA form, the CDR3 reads TGTGCCAGCAGCTTAAATCCCCTAAATCCCACAGGGGAGATGTTTTTT. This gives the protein CASSLNPLNPTGEMFF. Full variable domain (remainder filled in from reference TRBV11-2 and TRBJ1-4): EAGVAQSPRYKIIEKRQSVAFWCNPISGHATLYWYQQILGQGPKLLIQFQNNGVVDDSQLPKDRFSAERLKGVDSTLKIQPAKLEDSAVYLCASSLNPLNPTGEMFFGSGTQLSVL.

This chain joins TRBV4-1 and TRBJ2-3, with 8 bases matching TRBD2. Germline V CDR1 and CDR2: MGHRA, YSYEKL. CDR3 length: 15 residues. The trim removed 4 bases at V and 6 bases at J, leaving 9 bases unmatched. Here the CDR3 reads CASSPLAGGGDTQYF. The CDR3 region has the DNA TGCGCCAGCAGCCCCCTAGCGGGTGGGGGGGATACGCAGTATTTT.

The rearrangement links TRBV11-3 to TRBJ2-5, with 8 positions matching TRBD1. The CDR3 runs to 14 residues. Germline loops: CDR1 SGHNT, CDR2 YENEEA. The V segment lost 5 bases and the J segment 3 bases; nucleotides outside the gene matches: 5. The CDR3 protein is CASSPQGVEETQYF. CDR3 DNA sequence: TGTGCCAGCAGCCCACAGGGGGTGGAAGAGACCCAGTACTTC.

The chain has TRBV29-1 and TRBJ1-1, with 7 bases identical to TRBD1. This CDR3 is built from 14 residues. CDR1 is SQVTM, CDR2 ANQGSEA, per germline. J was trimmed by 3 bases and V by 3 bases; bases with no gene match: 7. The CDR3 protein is CSVDRDRVDTEAFF. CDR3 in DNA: TGCAGCGTTGATAGAGACAGGGTTGACACTGAAGCTTTCTTT.

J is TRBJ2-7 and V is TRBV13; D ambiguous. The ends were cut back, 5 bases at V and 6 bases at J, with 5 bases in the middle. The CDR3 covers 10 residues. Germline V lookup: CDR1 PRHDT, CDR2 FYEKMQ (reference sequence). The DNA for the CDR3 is TGTGCCAGCAGCCTCTCCGAGCAGTACTTC. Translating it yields CASSLSEQYF.

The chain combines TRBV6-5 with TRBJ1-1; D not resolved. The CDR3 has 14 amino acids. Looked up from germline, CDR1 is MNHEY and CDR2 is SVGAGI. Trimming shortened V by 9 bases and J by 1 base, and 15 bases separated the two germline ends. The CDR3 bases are TGTGCCAGTTCCAGTGCCAGAAGGAACACTGAAGCTTTCTTT. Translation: CASSSARRNTEAFF.

CDR3 in DNA: TGTGCCAGCAGTTACTCGACGGGGGGGGCTTTGAATGAGCAGTTCTTC. This encodes CASSYSTGGALNEQFF. The V gene is TRBV6-5, the J gene TRBJ2-1; 8 bases are a match to TRBD2. V shed 0 bases and J 7 bases; nucleotides not matched to a gene: 8. Germline values: CDR1 MNHEY, CDR2 SVGAGI. The CDR3 sequence is 16 residues long.

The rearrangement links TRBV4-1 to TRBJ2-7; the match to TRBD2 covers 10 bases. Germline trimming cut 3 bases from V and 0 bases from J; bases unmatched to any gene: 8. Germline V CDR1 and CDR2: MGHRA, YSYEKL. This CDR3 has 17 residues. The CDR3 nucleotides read TGCGCCAGCAGCCAGGAGAGTGGACTAGCGGCCTCCTACGAGCAGTACTTC. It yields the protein CASSQESGLAASYEQYF.

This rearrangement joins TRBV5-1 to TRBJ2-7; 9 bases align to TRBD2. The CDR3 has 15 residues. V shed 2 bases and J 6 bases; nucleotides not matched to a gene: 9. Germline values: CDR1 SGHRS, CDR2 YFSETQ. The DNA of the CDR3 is TGCGCCAGCAGCTTCGTAGCGGGGGAAGGTTGCGAGCAGTACTTC. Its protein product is CASSFVAGEGCEQYF.

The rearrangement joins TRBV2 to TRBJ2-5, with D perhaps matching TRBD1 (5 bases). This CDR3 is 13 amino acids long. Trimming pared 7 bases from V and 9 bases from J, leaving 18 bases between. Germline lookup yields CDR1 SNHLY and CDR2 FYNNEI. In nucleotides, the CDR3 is TGTGCCAGCAACCGACAGTTAAGAGAAGCCCAGTACTTC. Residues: CASNRQLREAQYF.

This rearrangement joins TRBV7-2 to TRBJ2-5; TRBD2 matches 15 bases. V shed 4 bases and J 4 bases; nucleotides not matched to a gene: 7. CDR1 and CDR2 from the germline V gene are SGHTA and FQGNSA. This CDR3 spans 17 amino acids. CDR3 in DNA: TGTGCCAGCAGCTCACCCGGGACTAGCGGGGGGAGAGAGACCCAGTACTTC. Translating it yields CASSSPGTSGGRETQYF.

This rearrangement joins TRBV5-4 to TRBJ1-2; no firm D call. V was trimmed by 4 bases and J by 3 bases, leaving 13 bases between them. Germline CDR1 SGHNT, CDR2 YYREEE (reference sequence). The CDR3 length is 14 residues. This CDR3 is CASSQAGVDYGYTF. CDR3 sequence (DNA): TGTGCCAGCAGCCAAGCAGGCGTCGACTATGGCTACACCTTC.

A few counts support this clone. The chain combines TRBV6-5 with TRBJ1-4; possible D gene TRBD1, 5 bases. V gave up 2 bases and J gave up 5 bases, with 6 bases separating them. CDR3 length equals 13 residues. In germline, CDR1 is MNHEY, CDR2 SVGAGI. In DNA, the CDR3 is TGTGCCAGCAGTTACCAGGGAAATGAAAAACTGTTTTTT. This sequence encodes CASSYQGNEKLFF.

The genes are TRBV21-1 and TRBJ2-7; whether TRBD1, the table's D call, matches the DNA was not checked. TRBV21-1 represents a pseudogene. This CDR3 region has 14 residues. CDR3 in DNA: TGTGCCAGCAGCAAAAAGGGGGCGCTCTACGAGCAGTACTTC. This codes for CASSKKGALYEQYF.

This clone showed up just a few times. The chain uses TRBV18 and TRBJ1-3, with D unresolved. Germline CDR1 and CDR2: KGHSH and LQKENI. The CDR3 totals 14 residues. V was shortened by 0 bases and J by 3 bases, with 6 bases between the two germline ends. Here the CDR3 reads CASSPPGDGNTIYF. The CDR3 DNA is TGTGCCAGCTCACCACCCGGGGATGGAAACACCATATATTTT.

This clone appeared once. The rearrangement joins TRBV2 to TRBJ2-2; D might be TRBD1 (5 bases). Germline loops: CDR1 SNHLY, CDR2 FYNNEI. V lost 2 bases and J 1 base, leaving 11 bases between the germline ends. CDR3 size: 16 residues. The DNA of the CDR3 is TGTGCCAGCAGTGAAATCGGCAGGGTGAACACCGGGGAGCTGTTTTTT. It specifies CASSEIGRVNTGELFF. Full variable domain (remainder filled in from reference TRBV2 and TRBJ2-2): EPEVTQTPSHQVTQMGQEVILRCVPISNHLYFYWYRQILGQKVEFLVSFYNNEISEKSEIFDDQFSVERPDGSNFTLKIRSTKLEDSAMYFCASSEIGRVNTGELFFGEGSRLTVL.

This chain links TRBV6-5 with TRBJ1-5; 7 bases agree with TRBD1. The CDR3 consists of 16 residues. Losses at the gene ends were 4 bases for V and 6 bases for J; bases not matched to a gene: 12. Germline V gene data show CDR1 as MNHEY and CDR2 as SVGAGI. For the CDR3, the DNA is TGTGCCAGCAGTTCCACAGCCACAGGGGAGTTTCAGCCCCAGCATTTT. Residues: CASSSTATGEFQPQHF.